One sample yielded the 13 T cell receptor beta chains listed below, sequenced in a study of CD8 T cells in ankylosing spondylitis. In TCRdb, the 5' RACE reads were re-called with MiXCR into one record per CDR3 protein. This sample has some 70,000 distinct CDR3 sequences, with 5.3% found just once. The sequenced sample was blood, either unsorted or a sorted T cell fraction (not recorded which). Every receptor here comes from a male donor with ankylosing spondylitis or in good health (not recorded which).

This clonotype has at least ten counts. The chain combines TRBV27 with TRBJ2-7; the D gene is possibly TRBD2 (6 bases). Germline V gene lookup returns CDR1 MNHEY and CDR2 SMNVEV (reference sequence). The CDR3 loop spans 12 amino acids. V shed 2 bases and J shed 7 bases, with 9 bases lying between them. The CDR3 region has the DNA TGTGCCAGCAGTTTAGGGGGAGGAGAGCAGTACTTC. The encoded protein is CASSLGGGEQYF.

This clonotype was seen ten or more times. This sequence joins TRBV20-1 and TRBJ2-7; 9 nucleotides agree with TRBD1. The germline V gene encodes CDR1 DFQATT and CDR2 SNEGSKA (reference sequence). Trimming took 3 bases from V and 5 from J; bases not matched to a gene: 11. The CDR3 runs 15 residues. For the CDR3, the DNA is TGCAGTGCTAGGAGATCCGGGACAGGGAGTGACGAGCAGTACTTC. It specifies CSARRSGTGSDEQYF.

This clonotype has at least ten counts. This chain connects TRBV25-1 to TRBJ2-1, with D perhaps matching TRBD2 (5 bases). The germline V gene has CDR1 MGHDK and CDR2 SYGVNS. The CDR3 has 13 amino acids. V lost 3 bases and J lost 4, with 7 bases in between. CDR3 sequence (DNA): TGTGCCAGCAGTGACGGGGTTTACAATGAGCAGTTCTTC. Amino acid sequence: CASSDGVYNEQFF.

This clonotype was counted ten times or more. This chain connects TRBV9 to TRBJ2-1; tentatively, D is TRBD2 (6 bases). Trimming removed 3 bases at V and 3 bases at J, with 10 bases between. Germline V gene lookup returns CDR1 SGDLS and CDR2 YYNGEE. The CDR3 consists of 14 residues. The CDR3 bases are TGTGCCAGCAGCGGGGGGGAGCTCTACAATGAGCAGTTCTTC. Its protein is CASSGGELYNEQFF.

In its sample, this clonotype was seen many times. The V call is TRBV5-1, the J call TRBJ1-2, with D maybe TRBD1 (6 bases). Germline values: CDR1 SGHRS, CDR2 YFSETQ. V dropped 4 bases and J dropped 2 bases, with 12 bases sitting between them. This CDR3 spans 14 amino acids. In DNA form, the CDR3 reads TGCGCCAGCAGCCCGGGACATACCAACTATGGCTACACCTTC. As protein: CASSPGHTNYGYTF.

This clonotype was detected ten times or more. The rearrangement joins TRBV28 to TRBJ1-6; possibly TRBD1 for D (5 bases). This CDR3 is 10 amino acids long. Trimming took off 6 bases at V and 12 bases at J, with 6 bases between the two ends. Looked up from germline, CDR1 is MDHEN and CDR2 is SYDVKM. The CDR3 DNA reads as TGTGCCAGCAGCGGGGGACCCCTCCACTTT. Amino acid sequence: CASSGGPLHF. The full variable domain, in which reference TRBV28 and TRBJ1-6 provide the parts outside the CDR3, is DVKVTQSSRYLVKRTGEKVFLECVQDMDHENMFWYRQDPGLGLRLIYFSYDVKMKEKGDIPEGYSVSREKKERFSLILESASTNQTSMYLCASSGGPLHFGNGTRLTVT.

The sample holds many counts of this clonotype. V is TRBV30 and J is TRBJ2-1; tentative D call: TRBD2 (5 bases). CDR3 length: 14 amino acids. CDR1 is GTSNPN, CDR2 SVGIG, per germline (reference sequence). V dropped 2 bases and J dropped 5 bases, with 13 bases sitting between them. The CDR3 reads CAWSFVWENNEQFF. The CDR3 region has the DNA TGTGCCTGGAGTTTTGTGTGGGAGAACAATGAGCAGTTCTTC.

This clonotype has a count of ten or more. This rearrangement joins TRBV20-1 to TRBJ2-3; 15 bases map to TRBD2. The ends lost 5 bases at V and 2 bases at J; junction bases unmatched: 5. Germline V CDR1 and CDR2: DFQATT, SNEGSKA (reference sequence). The CDR3 sequence is 16 residues long. In nucleotides, the CDR3 is TGCAGTGCTTCTCGGACTAGCGGGGGGGACACAGATACGCAGTATTTT. It encodes CSASRTSGGDTDTQYF.

This clonotype was counted ten times or more. The chain joins TRBV5-5 to TRBJ2-5; no firm D call. V was clipped by 4 bases and J by 1 base, with 11 bases between them. The CDR3 totals 14 residues. Germline CDR1 and CDR2: SGHKS and YYEKEE (reference sequence). The CDR3: CASSGQDVQETQYF. The CDR3 DNA is TGTGCCAGCAGCGGGCAGGACGTCCAAGAGACCCAGTACTTC.

This clonotype has ten or more counts. The rearrangement links TRBV7-3 to TRBJ2-3, with 7 bases identical to TRBD1. Germline lookup yields CDR1 SGHTA and CDR2 FQGTGA. The V gene end was trimmed by 5 bases and the J gene end by 0 bases; junction bases not matched to a gene: 8. The CDR3 consists of 16 residues. The CDR3 region has the DNA TGTGCCAGCAGCCCTCGAGGGACAGCAAGCACAGATACGCAGTATTTT. This codes for CASSPRGTASTDTQYF. The full variable domain, its missing parts supplied by reference TRBV7-3 and TRBJ2-3, is GAGVSQTPSNKVTEKGKYVELRCDPISGHTALYWYRQSLGQGPEFLIYFQGTGAADDSGLPNDRFFAVRPEGSVSTLKIQRTERGDSAVYLCASSPRGTASTDTQYFGPGTRLTVL.

In its sample, this clonotype was seen many times. One junction end does not reproduce the germline sequence, and a read error may be involved. This rearrangement joins TRBV7-2 to TRBJ1-3, with D possibly TRBD1 on 5 matching bases. The CDR3 covers 15 residues. Germline CDR1 SGHTA, CDR2 FQGNSA. In DNA, the CDR3 is TGTGCCAGCAGATTAGAGGGGCAGACTGGAAACACCATATATTTT. Translated: CASRLEGQTGNTIYF.

This clonotype has at least ten counts. The chain combines TRBV18 with TRBJ1-4, with 8 positions matching TRBD1. The CDR3 spans 16 residues. V lost 4 bases to trimming and J lost 5 bases; unmatched junction nucleotides: 9. CDR1 is KGHSH and CDR2 is LQKENI in the germline V gene. The CDR3 loop reads CASSHYPGQENEKLFF. Written as DNA, the CDR3 is TGTGCCAGCTCACATTATCCGGGACAGGAGAATGAAAAACTGTTTTTT.

This clonotype was recorded a few times. The chain uses TRBV20-1 and TRBJ1-1; TRBD1 aligns across 8 bases. The germline gives CDR1 DFQATT, CDR2 SNEGSKA (reference sequence). The V gene end was trimmed by 1 base and the J gene end by 6 bases; junction bases not matched to a gene: 7. This CDR3 spans 14 amino acids. The CDR3 is CSARGMTGDAEAFF. The CDR3 DNA is TGCAGTGCTAGAGGAATGACAGGGGACGCTGAAGCTTTCTTT.